This T cell receptor (beta chain) was sequenced during a study of beta chain features in type 1 diabetes. Study results and limitations: cDNA-based sequencing might over-represent cells highly expressing TCR.

As for this clone: Its target is unknown.

The germline CDR1 and CDR2 sequences are GTSNPN and SVGIG (reference sequence). V trimming: 3 bases; J trimming: 9 bases; junction bases outside the gene matches: 5. The CDR3 contains 14 residues. Sequenced material consisted of expressed TCRB transcripts (all of the isolated RNA was reverse transcribed). The assay was immunoSEQ multiplex PCR, and TCRdb's table has in-frame clones only and misses some. The sample yields roughly 240,000 clones, around 65% seen once. The V gene is TRBV30, the J gene TRBJ2-1, with TRBD2 matching over 13 bases. This clonotype was obtained from a man aged 30-40 years in good health. The sequenced sample was naive CD4+ T cells from blood. CDR3 DNA: TGTGCCTGGAGACTAGCGGGGGGGCCGAGTGAGCAGTTCTTC. This encodes CAWRLAGGPSEQFF.